This passage covers 31 T cell receptor beta chains from one sample sequenced in a study of CD8 T cells in Susac syndrome. The RNA input was roughly 0.45 to 1 ug, and it was reverse transcribed with random hexamers. MiXCR was run by TCRdb on the immunoSEQ multiplex PCR reads, yielding one entry per CDR3 protein. The table shows approximately 230,000 distinct CDR3 sequences, with around 93% occurring only once. What was sequenced was CD4+ T cells from PBMCs. The receptors shown here come from a human donor with multiple sclerosis.

CDR3 coding DNA: TGTGCCAGCAGACCCCGGGGGACAGGCGTCCGTGCAGATACGCAGTATTTT. This sequence encodes CASRPRGTGVRADTQYF. The chain employs TRBV7-9 and TRBJ2-3; 8 nucleotides match TRBD1. Trimming removed 6 bases from V and 4 bases from J; junction bases left unmatched: 15. Germline CDR1 SEHNR, CDR2 FQNEAQ (reference sequence). The CDR3 spans 17 residues.

The V gene is TRBV7-3, the J gene TRBJ2-6; 11 nucleotides match TRBD2. The CDR3 covers 17 residues. V shed 3 bases, J shed 0 bases, and the junction held 1 base outside the gene matches. Germline values: CDR1 SGHTA, CDR2 FQGTGA. CDR3 protein: CASSFGTSGSGANVLTF. In DNA form, the CDR3 reads TGTGCCAGCAGCTTCGGGACTAGCGGCTCTGGGGCCAACGTCCTGACTTTC.

V gene TRBV5-1 combines with J gene TRBJ1-2; the match to TRBD1 covers 10 bases. The CDR3 spans 15 residues. V lost 0 bases and J lost 5; bases outside the gene matches: 4. Germline lookup yields CDR1 SGHRS and CDR2 YFSETQ. Written as DNA, the CDR3 is TGCGCCAGCAGCTTGGGACAGGGGGCGCAGTATGGCTACACCTTC. It is translated as CASSLGQGAQYGYTF.

V and J are TRBV12-3 or TRBV12-4 and TRBJ2-7; D unresolved. V was trimmed by 3 bases and J by 5 bases, leaving 14 bases between them. The CDR3 is 14 residues long. DNA of the CDR3: TGTGCCAGCAGTTTCGGGCAGCTCCATAACGAGCAGTACTTC. Translated, it gives CASSFGQLHNEQYF.

The rearrangement joins TRBV3-1 to TRBJ2-2; a weak D match, TRBD1 (6 bases). Per germline, CDR1 LGHDT and CDR2 YNNKEL (reference sequence). The CDR3 has 16 amino acids. The germline V and J ends were trimmed by 0 bases and 2 bases, with 10 bases remaining between them. The CDR3 DNA sequence: TGTGCCAGCAGCCAAGAGCCGGGACAAAACACCGGGGAGCTGTTTTTT. This translates into CASSQEPGQNTGELFF.

V is TRBV29-1 and J is TRBJ1-2, with TRBD1 matching 8 bases. This CDR3 is built from 12 residues. Germline V lookup: CDR1 SQVTM, CDR2 ANQGSEA. V was pared by 7 bases and J by 4 bases, with 5 bases of the junction left unmatched. For the CDR3, the DNA is TGCAGCGCGGGACAGGACCCCTATGGCTACACCTTC. Its protein product is CSAGQDPYGYTF.

This rearrangement joins TRBV28 to TRBJ2-5; 10 bases agree with TRBD2. Germline lookup yields CDR1 MDHEN and CDR2 SYDVKM. The CDR3 is made up of 16 amino acids. J gave up 4 bases and V 3 bases, and 8 bases lay outside the gene matches. The CDR3 here is CASSFQRGGLGETQYF. The CDR3 DNA is TGTGCCAGCAGTTTCCAGCGGGGGGGCCTAGGAGAGACCCAGTACTTC.

The rearrangement links TRBV19 to TRBJ2-5; tentative D call: TRBD2 (6 bases). CDR1 and CDR2 from the germline V gene are LNHDA and SQIVND (reference sequence). V was shortened by 4 bases and J by 5 bases, with 14 bases between the two germline ends. The CDR3 is made up of 14 amino acids. In DNA form, the CDR3 reads TGTGCCAGTAGTACGGCGGGAAGGAGGGAGACCCAGTACTTC. Protein sequence: CASSTAGRRETQYF. Full variable domain (outside the CDR3, taken from reference TRBV19 and TRBJ2-5): DGGITQSPKYLFRKEGQNVTLSCEQNLNHDAMYWYRQDPGQGLRLIYYSQIVNDFQKGDIAEGYSVSREKKESFPLTVTSAQKNPTAFYLCASSTAGRRETQYFGPGTRLLVL.

The V and J genes are TRBV28 and TRBJ1-2; 9 nucleotides line up with TRBD1. V lost 6 bases, J lost 8 bases, and 7 bases stayed unmatched. Germline CDR1 MDHEN, CDR2 SYDVKM. The length of the CDR3 is 13 residues. CDR3 region: CASSSGQGRGYTF. The CDR3 DNA is TGTGCCAGCAGCTCGGGACAGGGTCGGGGCTACACCTTC.

The J gene is TRBJ1-1, the V gene TRBV12-3 or TRBV12-4, with D perhaps TRBD1 (6 bases). This CDR3 has 13 amino acids. The ends were cut back, 1 base at V and 7 bases at J, with 10 bases in the middle. CDR3 sequence reads: CASSLDRANEAFF. The CDR3 bases are TGTGCCAGCAGTTTAGACAGGGCTAATGAAGCTTTCTTT.

The chain employs TRBV7-8 and TRBJ1-1; 9 positions agree with TRBD1. The CDR3 is 15 amino acids. The germline gives CDR1 SGHVS, CDR2 FQNEAQ. Trimming took 0 bases from V and 5 from J; bases not matched to a gene: 4. The CDR3 loop reads CASSLALQGATEAFF. CDR3 bases: TGTGCCAGCAGCTTAGCCCTACAGGGGGCAACTGAAGCTTTCTTT.

V usage is TRBV13 and J usage is TRBJ1-2; tentatively, D is TRBD1 (5 bases). CDR3 size: 16 residues. The V end lost 5 bases, the J end lost 0 bases, and 16 bases lay between the germline ends. Germline CDR1 PRHDT, CDR2 FYEKMQ (reference sequence). DNA of the CDR3: TGTGCCAGCAGCGACCCGGGGACGGGGGCTAACTATGGCTACACCTTC. Encoded protein: CASSDPGTGANYGYTF.

This chain uses TRBV20-1 with TRBJ1-2; D is perhaps TRBD1 (5 bases). The CDR3 spans 13 residues. The V gene's germline CDR1 is DFQATT and CDR2 SNEGSKA (reference sequence). The ends were cut back, 4 bases at V and 5 bases at J, with 14 bases in the middle. In DNA, the CDR3 is TGCAGTGCTACCCTAGGGGTTGGGTATGGCTACACCTTC. This sequence encodes CSATLGVGYGYTF.

This chain links TRBV19 with TRBJ2-7; no reliable D call. This CDR3 comprises 15 residues. The germline V gene encodes CDR1 LNHDA and CDR2 SQIVND (reference sequence). V gave up 3 bases and J gave up 3 bases, with 15 bases separating them. The CDR3 region has the DNA TGTGCCAGTAGTATCTCGGCAGATGTATTCTACGAGCAGTACTTC. Protein sequence: CASSISADVFYEQYF.

The rearrangement joins TRBV23-1 to TRBJ2-5; D might be TRBD1 (5 bases). TRBV23-1 is labeled an ORF, and its function is uncertain. The CDR3 covers 14 residues. With 3 bases removed from V and 5 bases from J, the gap between germline ends came to 13 bases. CDR3 in DNA: TGCGCCAGCAGTCATGGCAGGGCCAGGGAGACCCAGTACTTC. Amino acid sequence: CASSHGRARETQYF.

The V gene is TRBV20-1, the J gene TRBJ2-3; TRBD2 aligns across 11 bases. V was clipped by 2 bases and J by 2 bases; unmatched bases: 6. CDR1 is DFQATT, CDR2 SNEGSKA, per germline (reference sequence). This CDR3 is built from 16 residues. The DNA of the CDR3 is TGCAGTGCTAGATCGGCTAGCGGGGGGTACACAGATACGCAGTATTTT. Residues: CSARSASGGYTDTQYF.

The rearrangement links TRBV12-3 or TRBV12-4 to TRBJ1-1; 7 nucleotides line up with TRBD1. The V gene end was trimmed by 5 bases and the J gene end by 6 bases; junction bases not matched to a gene: 9. The CDR3 runs 14 residues. This chain's CDR3 is CASSHHDREAEAFF. CDR3 DNA sequence: TGTGCCAGCAGTCACCATGACAGGGAGGCTGAAGCTTTCTTT.

J is TRBJ2-5 and V is TRBV6-2 or TRBV6-3; 8 nucleotides agree with TRBD2. The germline V gene encodes CDR1 MNHEY and CDR2 SVGEGT. CDR3 size: 15 residues. The junction had 3 bases not matched to a gene; V was cut back by 2 bases and J by 1 base. The CDR3 DNA is TGTGCCAGCAGTTACACTAGCGGCTTCCAAGAGACCCAGTACTTC. It yields the protein CASSYTSGFQETQYF.

This sequence joins TRBV19 and TRBJ1-2; TRBD1 agrees at 10 bases. CDR3 length: 15 amino acids. Trimming took 5 bases from V and 4 from J; bases not matched to a gene: 7. CDR1 and CDR2 from the germline V gene are LNHDA and SQIVND (reference sequence). Written as DNA, the CDR3 is TGTGCCAGTAGTGTTGGGACAGGGGATCTCTATGGCTACACCTTC. Translation gives CASSVGTGDLYGYTF.

The chain employs TRBV19 and TRBJ2-7, with 8 nucleotides matching TRBD1. Germline CDR1 is LNHDA and CDR2 is SQIVND (reference sequence). V was clipped by 3 bases and J by 2 bases; unmatched bases: 6. The CDR3 loop spans 15 amino acids. Here the CDR3 reads CASSIRQGLPYEQYF. CDR3 bases: TGTGCCAGTAGTATCAGACAGGGGCTACCCTACGAGCAGTACTTC.

The chain carries TRBV27 and TRBJ1-5; D not resolved. The CDR3 totals 11 residues. The V and J ends lost 2 bases and 6 bases respectively, with 2 bases between them. Looked up from germline, CDR1 is MNHEY and CDR2 is SMNVEV (reference sequence). The CDR3 nucleotides read TGTGCCAGCAGTTTACTTCAGCCCCAGCATTTT. Amino acid sequence: CASSLLQPQHF.

This clonotype was recorded only once. The chain couples TRBV29-1 to TRBJ1-1, with D possibly matching TRBD1 (6 bases). V gave up 3 bases and J gave up 3 bases, with 14 bases separating them. The CDR3 has 14 residues. The germline V gene encodes CDR1 SQVTM and CDR2 ANQGSEA. CDR3 bases: TGCAGCGTTGAGGGGCAGGGGTGGGACACTGAAGCTTTCTTT. This gives the protein CSVEGQGWDTEAFF.

In DNA, the CDR3 is TGCGCCAGCAGCTTGTCGGTCGGCCAGCCCCAGCATTTT. Protein: CASSLSVGQPQHF. The genes are TRBV5-1 and TRBJ1-5; D gene ambiguous. CDR1 is SGHRS, CDR2 YFSETQ, per germline. The length of the CDR3 is 13 residues. The ends were cut back, 1 base at V and 7 bases at J, with 9 bases in the middle.

As to this clonotype: At one end, the junction sequence differs from germline, possibly due to a read error. This chain links TRBV5-1 with TRBJ1-1; D is perhaps TRBD1 (5 bases). The germline gives CDR1 SGHRS, CDR2 YFSETQ. This CDR3 has 14 amino acids. The CDR3 region is CASSAGTVNTEAFF. The CDR3 DNA follows: TGCGCCAGCAGCGCCGGGACTGTGAATACTGAAGCTTTCTTT.

The chain has TRBV20-1 and TRBJ2-7; possibly TRBD1 for D (5 bases). CDR1 and CDR2 (germline): DFQATT, SNEGSKA (reference sequence). Trimming pared 5 bases from V and 5 bases from J, leaving 13 bases between. The CDR3 loop spans 12 amino acids. The CDR3 is CSAYRQGDEQYF. CDR3 nucleotides: TGCAGTGCTTACCGGCAGGGTGACGAGCAGTACTTC.

This clonotype was detected only once. This rearrangement joins TRBV10-2 to TRBJ2-3; 11 bases fit TRBD2. The CDR3 extends over 15 amino acids. V was clipped by 4 bases and J by 6 bases; unmatched bases: 6. Germline-derived CDR1 and CDR2 are WSHSY and SAAADI. CDR3 sequence reads: CASSASTSGVDTQYF. CDR3 DNA: TGCGCCAGCAGTGCCTCGACTAGCGGGGTTGATACGCAGTATTTT.

In this sample, this clonotype turned up once. V usage is TRBV4-1 and J usage is TRBJ2-3; TRBD1 or TRBD2 may be the D gene (5 bases each). The CDR3 has 15 residues. Trimming stripped 8 bases from V and 4 bases from J, with 19 bases between. Germline V gene lookup returns CDR1 MGHRA and CDR2 YSYEKL. The CDR3 DNA sequence: TGCGCCAGCCGAGTTACTGGGACCCCCGCAGATACGCAGTATTTT. This gives the protein CASRVTGTPADTQYF.

The V and J genes are TRBV30 and TRBJ2-3; 11 positions agree with TRBD2. Germline-derived CDR1 and CDR2 are GTSNPN and SVGIG (reference sequence). The CDR3 is 15 amino acids. The ends lost 2 bases at V and 3 bases at J; junction bases unmatched: 4. CDR3 residues: CAWSRVAGGTDTQYF. DNA of the CDR3: TGTGCCTGGAGTCGGGTAGCGGGGGGGACAGATACGCAGTATTTT.

The V call is TRBV7-3, the J call TRBJ2-2, with TRBD2 matching over 7 bases. Germline-derived CDR1 and CDR2 are SGHTA and FQGTGA. Trimming took 8 bases from V and 2 from J; bases not matched to a gene: 2. The CDR3 is 13 residues long. This chain's CDR3 is CASQRGNTGELFF. The CDR3 region has the DNA TGTGCCAGCCAGCGGGGTAACACCGGGGAGCTGTTTTTT.

V usage is TRBV2 and J usage is TRBJ1-6, with 7 positions matching TRBD1. With V trimmed by 5 bases and J by 7 bases, 8 bases remained unmatched. The V gene's germline CDR1 is SNHLY and CDR2 FYNNEI. The CDR3 is 15 amino acids. The CDR3 region is CASSKRQGGNSPLHF. CDR3 in DNA: TGTGCCAGCAGTAAAAGACAGGGTGGCAATTCACCCCTCCACTTT.

The rearrangement links TRBV30 to TRBJ2-1, with TRBD1 matching over 7 bases. Per germline, CDR1 GTSNPN and CDR2 SVGIG (reference sequence). The CDR3 loop spans 15 amino acids. Trimming cost V 0 bases and J 8 bases; bases outside gene matches: 10. As DNA, the CDR3 is TGTGCCTGGAGTGTCGCAGGGGGAACCTTCCATGAGCAGTTCTTC. Translating gives CAWSVAGGTFHEQFF.